This TCR beta chain was obtained from a study of post-analysis software for immune sequencing data. General observations from the study: Under F measure analysis, samples from one preparation batch co-clustered strongly. Controls had lower frequencies than patients of four or five TRBV segments, which included TRBV5-6, TRBV5-1 and TRBV20-1.

The library was made from cDNA and included unique molecular identifiers. TCRdb re-derived calls from the PCR reads in MiXCR, one entry per CDR3 protein. The table shows fewer than 850,000 distinct CDR3 sequences, with 30% occurring only once. This CDR3 spans 18 amino acids. With V trimmed by 0 bases and J by 7 bases, 11 bases remained unmatched. CDR1 and CDR2 from the germline V gene are MNHEY and SVGAGI. Points on this clonotype: The antigen is unknown.

The sequence was collected from a girl aged 5 to 17 with multiple sclerosis. The chain carries TRBV6-5 and TRBJ1-6; 8 nucleotides line up with TRBD1. Sequencing was performed on blood. CDR3 loop: CASSYSISSTGDNSPLHF. In nucleotides, the CDR3 is TGTGCCAGCAGTTACTCGATTAGTTCGACAGGGGACAATTCACCCCTCCACTTT.